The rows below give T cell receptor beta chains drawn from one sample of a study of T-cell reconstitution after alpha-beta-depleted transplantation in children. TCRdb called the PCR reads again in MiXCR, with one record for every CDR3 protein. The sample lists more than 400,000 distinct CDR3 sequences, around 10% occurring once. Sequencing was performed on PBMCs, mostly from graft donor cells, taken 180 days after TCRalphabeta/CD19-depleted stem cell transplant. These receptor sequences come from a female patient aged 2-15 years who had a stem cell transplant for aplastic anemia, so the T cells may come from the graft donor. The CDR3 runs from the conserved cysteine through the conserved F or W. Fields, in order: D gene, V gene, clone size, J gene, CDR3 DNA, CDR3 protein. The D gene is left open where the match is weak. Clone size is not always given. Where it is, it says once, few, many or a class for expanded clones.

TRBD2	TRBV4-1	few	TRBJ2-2	TGCGCCAGCAGCCAAGGGGGGACTAGCGGGAGGTTCGGGGAGCTGTTTTTT	CASSQGGTSGRFGELFF
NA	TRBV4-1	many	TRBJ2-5	TGCGCCAGCAGCCAAGATTGGGCACAACAAGAGACCCAGTACTTC	CASSQDWAQQETQYF
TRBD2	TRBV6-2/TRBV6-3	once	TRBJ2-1	TGTGCCAGCAGTTACTCGATCTTGACTAGCGGTCCTCGGCGACCCTACAATGAGCAGTTCTTC	CASSYSILTSGPRRPYNEQFF
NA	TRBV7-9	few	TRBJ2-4	TGTGCCAGCAGCTTAAGCGCCCAACCCCAAGCCAAAAACATTCAGTACTTC	CASSLSAQPQAKNIQYF
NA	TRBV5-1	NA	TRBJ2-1	TGCGCCAGCAGTTCCGACACGTACAATGAGCAGTTCTTC	CASSSDTYNEQFF
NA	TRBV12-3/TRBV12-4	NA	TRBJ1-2	TGTGCCAGCAGTTACACCGGGGGGAGCTATGGCTACACCTTC	CASSYTGGSYGYTF
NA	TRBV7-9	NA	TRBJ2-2	TGTGCCAGCAGCGAGACTCCCTCCGGCGACACCGGGGAGCTGTTTTTT	CASSETPSGDTGELFF
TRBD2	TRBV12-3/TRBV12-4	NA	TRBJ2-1	TGTGCCAGCAGATCGAGGGGTAGCGGGAGGGACAATGAGCAGTTCTTC	CASRSRGSGRDNEQFF
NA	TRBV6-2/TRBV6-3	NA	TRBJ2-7	TGTGCCAGCAGTCGAGTCGAGCAGTACTTC	CASSRVEQYF
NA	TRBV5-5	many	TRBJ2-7	TGTGCCAGCAGCTTCACTCTAGGGGGCTCCTACGAGCAGTACTTC	CASSFTLGGSYEQYF
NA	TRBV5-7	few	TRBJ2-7	TGTGCCAGCAGCTTGCGGAGGGAAGGCTCCTACGAGCAGTACTTC	CASSLRREGSYEQYF
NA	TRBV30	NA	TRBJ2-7	TGTGCCTGGAGTCCAGGGTGGTACGAGCAGTACTTC	CAWSPGWYEQYF
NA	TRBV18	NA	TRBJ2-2	TGTGCCAGCTCACTCGGGACCGACACCGGGGAGCTGTTTTTT	CASSLGTDTGELFF
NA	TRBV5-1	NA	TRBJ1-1	TGCGCCAGCAGCTTGGTGGGGGAATCAGAAGCTTTCTTT	CASSLVGESEAFF
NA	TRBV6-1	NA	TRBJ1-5	TGTGCCAGCAGTGAACGGACACCAGCCCATCAGCCCCAGCATTTT	CASSERTPAHQPQHF
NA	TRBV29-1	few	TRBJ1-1	TGCAGCGTTGAAAATCTACCAGGGGACACTGAAGCTTTCTTT	CSVENLPGDTEAFF
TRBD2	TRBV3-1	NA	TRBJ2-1	TGTGCCAGCAGCCAAAGTGTTTTGGCGGGAGGGCTTATCAATGAGCAGTTCTTC	CASSQSVLAGGLINEQFF
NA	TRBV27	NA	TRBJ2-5	TGTGCCAGCAGTCCACGCCAGGGGTCCCAAGAGACCCAGTACTTC	CASSPRQGSQETQYF
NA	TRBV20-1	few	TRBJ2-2	TGCAGTGCTGCTTCGAGGGGGGAGCTGTTTTTT	CSAASRGELFF
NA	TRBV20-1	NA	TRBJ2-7	TGCAGTGCTAGAGATCACTATCGGGGCGACTACGAGCAGTACTTC	CSARDHYRGDYEQYF
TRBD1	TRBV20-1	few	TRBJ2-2	TGCAGTGCTAGAGCCCGGGACAGGGGCTTCCCCGGGGAGCTGTTTTTT	CSARARDRGFPGELFF
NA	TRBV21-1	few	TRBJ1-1	TGTGCCAGCAGCACCCGGTCGCTTGACGAAGCTTTCTTT	CASSTRSLDEAFF
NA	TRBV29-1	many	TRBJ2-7	TGCAGCGCCTTACAGGAATTCTCCTACGAGCAGTACTTC	CSALQEFSYEQYF
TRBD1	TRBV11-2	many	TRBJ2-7	TGTGCCAGCAGCTTATTGGGACAGCGCTCCTACGAGCAGTACTTC	CASSLLGQRSYEQYF
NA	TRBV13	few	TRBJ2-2	TGTGCCAGCACCTGGGGCAGAATGAACACCGGGGAGCTGTTTTTT	CASTWGRMNTGELFF
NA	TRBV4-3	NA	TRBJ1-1	TGCGCCAGCAGCCCTAAGGGGGGATACGAAGCTTTCTTT	CASSPKGGYEAFF
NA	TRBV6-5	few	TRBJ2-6	TGTGCCAGCAGTTACGGGCAGTCCTTATCTGGGGCCAACGTCCTGACTTTC	CASSYGQSLSGANVLTF
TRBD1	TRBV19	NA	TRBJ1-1	TGTGCCAGTAGTTCTAGGACAGGGGGCACGACTGAAGCTTTCTTT	CASSSRTGGTTEAFF
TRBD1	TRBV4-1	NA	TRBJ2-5	TGCGCCAGCAGCCAAGACCCCACCGGGACAGTTGAAGAGACCCAGTACTTC	CASSQDPTGTVEETQYF
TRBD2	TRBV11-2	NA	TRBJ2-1	TGCGCCAGCAGCTGGCCGGGACTAGCGGGAGGGAGCTCCTACAATGAGCAGTTCTTC	CASSWPGLAGGSSYNEQFF
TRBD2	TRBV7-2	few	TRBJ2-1	TGTGCCAGCAGCCCGGAACCGGGACTACAAAACAATGAGCAGTTCTTC	CASSPEPGLQNNEQFF
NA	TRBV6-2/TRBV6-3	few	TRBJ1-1	TGTGCCAGCAGAACGGACTGGCAGGGCACTGAAGCTTTCTTT	CASRTDWQGTEAFF
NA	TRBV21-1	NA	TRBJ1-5	TGTGCCAGCAGCAAAGTCGTGGCCAGGGAGAATCAGCCCCAGCATTTT	CASSKVVARENQPQHF
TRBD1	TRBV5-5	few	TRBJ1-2	TGTGCCAGCAGCTTATACAGGGGCCTCGGCTATGGCTACACCTTC	CASSLYRGLGYGYTF
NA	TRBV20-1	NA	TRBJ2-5	TGCAGTGCTCCGCGGGACGCCGGTGAGACCCAGTACTTC	CSAPRDAGETQYF
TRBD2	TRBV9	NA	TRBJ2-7	TGTGCCAGCAGCCTTGGGACTAGCGTCTCCTACGAGCAGTACTTC	CASSLGTSVSYEQYF
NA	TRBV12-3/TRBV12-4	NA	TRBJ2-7	TGTGCCAGCAGTTTCGGCAGCATCCACGAGCAGTACTTC	CASSFGSIHEQYF
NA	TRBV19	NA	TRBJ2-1	TGTGCCAGTACCGATGGGTACAATGAGCAGTTCTTC	CASTDGYNEQFF
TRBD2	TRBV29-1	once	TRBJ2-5	TGCAGCGTTGAAGATCCCCCTAGCGCGGGAGTGGTGGAGACCCAGTACTTC	CSVEDPPSAGVVETQYF
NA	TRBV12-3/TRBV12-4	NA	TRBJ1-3	TGTGCCAGCACCACCAGGGGTTTTGGAAACACCATATATTTT	CASTTRGFGNTIYF
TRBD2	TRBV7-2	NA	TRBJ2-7	TGTGCCAGCAGCGCCCGGAGCGGGGGATCCTACGAGCAGTACTTC	CASSARSGGSYEQYF
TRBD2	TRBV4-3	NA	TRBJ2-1	TGCGCCAGCAGCCAAGGAGCCGGGACTAGGGACAATGAGCAGTTCTTC	CASSQGAGTRDNEQFF
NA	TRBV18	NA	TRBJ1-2	TGTGCCAGCTCACCTTCATCTATCAGTGGCTACACCTTC	CASSPSSISGYTF
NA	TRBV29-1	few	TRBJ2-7	TGCAGCGTTGTATCAGGGGACGAGCAGTACTTC	CSVVSGDEQYF
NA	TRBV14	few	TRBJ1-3	TGTGCCAGCAGGGTACAGGGTTCGGGAAACACCATATATTTT	CASRVQGSGNTIYF
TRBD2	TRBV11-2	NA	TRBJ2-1	TGTGCCAGCAGCCTCCCCCCTGGCGGGAGCGACCACTCCTACAATGAGCAGTTCTTC	CASSLPPGGSDHSYNEQFF
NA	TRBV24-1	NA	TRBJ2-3	TGTGCCACCAGTGATAGGATCGTACGGACCACAGATACGCAGTATTTT	CATSDRIVRTTDTQYF
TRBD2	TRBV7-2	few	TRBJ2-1	TGTGCCAGCAGCTTCCGGGGGACTAGCGGGAGTAATGAGCAGTTCTTC	CASSFRGTSGSNEQFF
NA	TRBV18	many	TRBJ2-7	TGTGCCAGCTCACCACTCTCCGGTAGCTCCTACGAGCAGTACTTC	CASSPLSGSSYEQYF
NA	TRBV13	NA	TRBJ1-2	TGTGCCAGCAGCTCGGGACCTCCTGTCTATGGCTACACCTTC	CASSSGPPVYGYTF
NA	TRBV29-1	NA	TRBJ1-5	TGCAGCGTTGTCCCTACAGGGCCCAATCAGCCCCAGCATTTT	CSVVPTGPNQPQHF
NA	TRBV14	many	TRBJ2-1	TGTGCCAGCAGGAAGAACTCAGGACAGAGGGTCGAGGGTGAGCAGTTCTTC	CASRKNSGQRVEGEQFF
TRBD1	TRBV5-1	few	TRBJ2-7	TGCGCCAGCAGCTTGGGAGGGACAGGGTTCGGGCTGGACGAGCAGTACTTC	CASSLGGTGFGLDEQYF
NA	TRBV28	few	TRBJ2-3	TGTGCCAGCAGGGACTCCAGCACAGATACGCAGTATTTT	CASRDSSTDTQYF
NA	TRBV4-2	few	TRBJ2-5	TGTGCCAGCAGCCAAGGGGGCGGGGCAGAGACCCAGTACTTC	CASSQGGGAETQYF
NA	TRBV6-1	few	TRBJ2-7	TGTGCCAGCAGTCCCCTGGGGCCTCAAGGGGTCTACGAGCAGTACTTC	CASSPLGPQGVYEQYF
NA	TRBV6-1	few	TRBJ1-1	TGTGCCAGCAGGTGGGGGCAGCTGAACACTGAAGCTTTCTTT	CASRWGQLNTEAFF
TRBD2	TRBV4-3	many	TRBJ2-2	TGCGCCAGCAGCCAACGACTAGCGCACCTGAACACCGGGGAGCTGTTTTTT	CASSQRLAHLNTGELFF
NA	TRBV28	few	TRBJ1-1	TGTGCCAGCAGTTTAGGGTACCGGGGGGAAAACACTGAAGCTTTCTTT	CASSLGYRGENTEAFF